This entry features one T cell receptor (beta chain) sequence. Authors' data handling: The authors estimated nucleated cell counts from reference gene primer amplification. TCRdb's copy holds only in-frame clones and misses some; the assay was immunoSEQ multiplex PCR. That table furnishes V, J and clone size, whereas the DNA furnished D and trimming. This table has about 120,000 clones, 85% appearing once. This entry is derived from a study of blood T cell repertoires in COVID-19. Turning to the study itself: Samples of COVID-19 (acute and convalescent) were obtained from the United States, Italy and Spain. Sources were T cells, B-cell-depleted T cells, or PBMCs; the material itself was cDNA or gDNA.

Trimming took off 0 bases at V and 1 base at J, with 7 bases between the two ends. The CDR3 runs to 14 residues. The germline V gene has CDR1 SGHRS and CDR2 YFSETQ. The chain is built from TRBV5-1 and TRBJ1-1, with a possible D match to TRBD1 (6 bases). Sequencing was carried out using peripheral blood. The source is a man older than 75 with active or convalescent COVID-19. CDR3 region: CASSLETGNTEAFF. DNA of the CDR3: TGCGCCAGCAGCTTGGAGACAGGGAACACTGAAGCTTTCTTT. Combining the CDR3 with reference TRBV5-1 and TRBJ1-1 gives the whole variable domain KAGVTQTPRYLIKTRGQQVTLSCSPISGHRSVSWYQQTPGQGLQFLFEYFSETQRNKGNFPGRFSGRQFSNSRSEMNVSTLELGDSALYLCASSLETGNTEAFFGQGTRLTVV.